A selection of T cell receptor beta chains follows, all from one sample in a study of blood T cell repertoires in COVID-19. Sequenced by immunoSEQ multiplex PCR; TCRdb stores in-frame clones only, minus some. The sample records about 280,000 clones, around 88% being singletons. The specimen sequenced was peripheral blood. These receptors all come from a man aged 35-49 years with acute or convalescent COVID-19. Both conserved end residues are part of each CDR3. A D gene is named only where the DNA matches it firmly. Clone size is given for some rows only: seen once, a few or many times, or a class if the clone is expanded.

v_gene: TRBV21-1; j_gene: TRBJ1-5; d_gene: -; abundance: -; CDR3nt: TGTGCCAGCAGCAAAATTATTAGGACAGGGTTGAATCAGCCCCAGCATTTT; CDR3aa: CASSKIIRTGLNQPQHF
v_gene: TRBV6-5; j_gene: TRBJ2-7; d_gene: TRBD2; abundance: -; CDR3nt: TGTGCCAGCAGGCGGGGGACCTACGAGCAGTACTTC; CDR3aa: CASRRGTYEQYF
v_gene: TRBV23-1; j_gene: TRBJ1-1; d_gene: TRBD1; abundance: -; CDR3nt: TGCGCCAGCAGTCAAAACCCGACAGGGGCGAACACTGAAGCTTTCTTT; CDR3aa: CASSQNPTGANTEAFF
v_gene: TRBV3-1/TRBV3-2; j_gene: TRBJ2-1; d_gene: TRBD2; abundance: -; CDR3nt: TGTGCCAGCAGCTTCCGTAGCCTAGCGGGGGGCCGCAATGAGCAGTTCTTC; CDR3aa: CASSFRSLAGGRNEQFF
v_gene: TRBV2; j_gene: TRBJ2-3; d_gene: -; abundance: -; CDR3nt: TGTGCCAGCAGTGAATGGCGGGCAGATACGCAGTATTTT; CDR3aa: CASSEWRADTQYF
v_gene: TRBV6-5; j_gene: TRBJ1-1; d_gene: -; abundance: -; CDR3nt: TGTGCCAGCAGTTGGGCAGGTACTGAGCTCACTGAAGCTTTCTTT; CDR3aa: CASSWAGTELTEAFF
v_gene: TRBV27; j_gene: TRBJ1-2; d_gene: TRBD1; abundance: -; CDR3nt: TGTGCCAGCAGTTCGTACAGGGGCTATGGCTACACCTTC; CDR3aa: CASSSYRGYGYTF
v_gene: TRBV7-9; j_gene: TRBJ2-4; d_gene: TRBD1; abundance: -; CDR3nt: TGTGCCAGCAGCTCACACAGGGGCGCGGGCATTCAGTACTTC; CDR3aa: CASSSHRGAGIQYF
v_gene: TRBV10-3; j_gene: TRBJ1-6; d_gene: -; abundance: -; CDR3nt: TGTGCCATCAGTGAGTCCAGGGGTCCCTATAATTCACCCCTCCACTTT; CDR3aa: CAISESRGPYNSPLHF
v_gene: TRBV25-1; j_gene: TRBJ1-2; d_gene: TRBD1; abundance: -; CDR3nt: TGTGCCAGCAGTGCCCCGGGACAGGTCGGCGGCTACACCTTC; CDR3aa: CASSAPGQVGGYTF
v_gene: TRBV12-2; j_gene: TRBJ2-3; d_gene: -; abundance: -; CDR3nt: TGTGCAAGTCGCTTAGCCCCGGGACAGGGGCCAGCAGATACGCAGTATTTT; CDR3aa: CASRLAPGQGPADTQYF
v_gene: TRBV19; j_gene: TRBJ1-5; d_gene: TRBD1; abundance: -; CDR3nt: TGTGCCAGTAGACAGGGACAGCTCGATCAGCCCCAGCATTTT; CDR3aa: CASRQGQLDQPQHF
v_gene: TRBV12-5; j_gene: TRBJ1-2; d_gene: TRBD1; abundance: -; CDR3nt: TGTGCTAGTGGTCCCGGGACAGGGAAAGGCTACACCTTC; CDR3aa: CASGPGTGKGYTF
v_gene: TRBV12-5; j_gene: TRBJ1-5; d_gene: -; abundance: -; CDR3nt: TGTGCTAGCGTTGACAGTTCAAGCAATCAGCCCCAGCATTTT; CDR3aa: CASVDSSSNQPQHF
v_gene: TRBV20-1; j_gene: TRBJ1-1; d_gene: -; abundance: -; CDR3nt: TGCAGTGCTAGTTCGCGAACAGAGAACACTGAAGCTTTCTTT; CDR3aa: CSASSRTENTEAFF
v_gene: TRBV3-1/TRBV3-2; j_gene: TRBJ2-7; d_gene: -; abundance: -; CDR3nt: TGTGCCAGCAGCCAAGCGGGTGGAGCCTCCTACGAGCAGTACTTC; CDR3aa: CASSQAGGASYEQYF
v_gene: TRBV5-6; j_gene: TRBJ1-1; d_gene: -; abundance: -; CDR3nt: TGTGCCAGCACTTTGCCAGGGGTGAACACTGAAGCTTTCTTT; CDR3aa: CASTLPGVNTEAFF
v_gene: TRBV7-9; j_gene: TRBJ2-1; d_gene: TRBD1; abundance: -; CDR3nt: TGTGCCAGCAGCACCGGACAGGGGCTGAGTTCGAATGAGCAGTTCTTC; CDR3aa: CASSTGQGLSSNEQFF
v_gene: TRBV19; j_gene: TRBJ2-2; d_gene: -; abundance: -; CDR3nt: TGTGCCAGTAGTGGTGACATCACCGGGGAGCTGTTTTTT; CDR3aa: CASSGDITGELFF
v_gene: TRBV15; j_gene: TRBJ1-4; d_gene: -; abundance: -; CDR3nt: TGTGCCACCAGCGGCTGGGGGGGGCAGAATGAAAAACTGTTTTTT; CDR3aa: CATSGWGGQNEKLFF
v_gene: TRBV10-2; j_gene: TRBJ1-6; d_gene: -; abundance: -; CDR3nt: TGCGCCAGTTCAGGGGCCGCTTTCGTACTCCACTTT; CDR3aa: CASSGAAFVLHF
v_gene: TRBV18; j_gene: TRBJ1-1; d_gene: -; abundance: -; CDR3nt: TGTGCCAGCTCACCGAACAGGGCCGGCACTGAAGCTTTCTTT; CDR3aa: CASSPNRAGTEAFF
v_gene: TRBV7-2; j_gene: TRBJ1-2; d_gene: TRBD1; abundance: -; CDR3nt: TGTGCCAGCAGCTTGAGGACAGGGGATTATGGCTACACCTTC; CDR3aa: CASSLRTGDYGYTF
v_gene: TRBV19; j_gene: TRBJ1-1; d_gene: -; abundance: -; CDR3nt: TGTGCCAGTAGTATAGCCGGGACACCGAACACTGAAGCTTTCTTT; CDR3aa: CASSIAGTPNTEAFF
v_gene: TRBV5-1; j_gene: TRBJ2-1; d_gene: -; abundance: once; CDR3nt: TGCGCCAGCAGCCCGACATCCTACAATGAGCAGTTCTTC; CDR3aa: CASSPTSYNEQFF
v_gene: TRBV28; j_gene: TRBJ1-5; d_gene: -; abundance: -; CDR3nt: TGTGCCAGCAGACCCCGGGGGGCAGGACAGCCCCAGCATTTT; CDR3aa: CASRPRGAGQPQHF
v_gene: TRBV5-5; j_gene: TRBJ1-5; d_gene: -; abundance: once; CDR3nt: TGTGCCAGCAGCTTGGGAACAGGCAATCAGCCCCAGCATTTT; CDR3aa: CASSLGTGNQPQHF
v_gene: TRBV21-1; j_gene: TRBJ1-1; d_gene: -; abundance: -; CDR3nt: TGTGCCAGCAGCAGGCGCAGGGGGGTGAACACTGAAGCTTTCTTT; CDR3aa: CASSRRRGVNTEAFF
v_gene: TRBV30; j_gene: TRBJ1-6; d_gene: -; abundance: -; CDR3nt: TGTGCCTGGAGTGGTAAGGGGGTGCCCAATTCACCCCTCCACTTT; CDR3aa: CAWSGKGVPNSPLHF
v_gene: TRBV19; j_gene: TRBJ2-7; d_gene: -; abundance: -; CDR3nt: TGTGCCGGGGGGTCACAGGAGTACTCCTACGAGCAGTACTTC; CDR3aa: CAGGSQEYSYEQYF
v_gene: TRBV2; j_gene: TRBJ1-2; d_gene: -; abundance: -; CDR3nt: TGTGCCAGCAGTGAACAGGGGACTGGCTACACCTTC; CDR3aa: CASSEQGTGYTF
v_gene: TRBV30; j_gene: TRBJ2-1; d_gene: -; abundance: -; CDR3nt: TGTGCCTGGGGGACTCTTACCTACAATGAGCAGTTCTTC; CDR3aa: CAWGTLTYNEQFF
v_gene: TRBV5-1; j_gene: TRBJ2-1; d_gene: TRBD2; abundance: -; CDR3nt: TGCGCCAGCAGCCCCGCGACAACTGCCGGGAGGTACAATGAGCAGTTCTTC; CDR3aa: CASSPATTAGRYNEQFF
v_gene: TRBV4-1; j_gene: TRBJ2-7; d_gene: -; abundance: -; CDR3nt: TGCGCCAGCAGCCAAGATGCCAGGGTTGCCCCCCTATACGAGCAGTACTTC; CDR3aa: CASSQDARVAPLYEQYF
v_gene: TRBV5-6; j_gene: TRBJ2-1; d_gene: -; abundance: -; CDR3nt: TGTGCCAGCAGCTTGGTCACCAGGGAGGATGAGCAGTTCTTC; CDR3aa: CASSLVTREDEQFF
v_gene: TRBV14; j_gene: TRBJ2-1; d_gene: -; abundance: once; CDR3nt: TGTGCCAGCACCGGGGAGGCTTACAATGAGCAGTTCTTC; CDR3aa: CASTGEAYNEQFF
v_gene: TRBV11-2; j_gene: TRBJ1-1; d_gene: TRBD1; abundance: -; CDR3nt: TGTGCCAGCAGCTTAGAGGCGGACAGGGGATCAACTGAAGCTTTCTTT; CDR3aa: CASSLEADRGSTEAFF
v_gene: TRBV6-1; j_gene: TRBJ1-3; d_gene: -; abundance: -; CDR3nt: TGTGCCAGCAGTGAGATAGCCGGTCCAAAATCTGGAAACACCATATATTTT; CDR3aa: CASSEIAGPKSGNTIYF
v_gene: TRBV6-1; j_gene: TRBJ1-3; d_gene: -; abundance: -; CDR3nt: TGTGCCAGCAGTGAGGCTCGAAACACCATATATTTT; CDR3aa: CASSEARNTIYF
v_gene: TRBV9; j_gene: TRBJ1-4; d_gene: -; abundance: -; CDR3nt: TGTGCCAGCAGCGTAGGAGGCATCCGAGTAGGTGAAAAACTGTTTTTT; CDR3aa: CASSVGGIRVGEKLFF
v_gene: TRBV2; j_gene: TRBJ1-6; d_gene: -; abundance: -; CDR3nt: TGTGCCAGCAGTCTACGGGGGAGTCGGGATAATTCACCCCTCCACTTT; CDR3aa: CASSLRGSRDNSPLHF